The 13 T cell receptor beta chains listed next were all sequenced from one sample in a study of T-cell memory formation after mild COVID-19. TCRdb used MiXCR to reprocess the 5' RACE reads, holding one entry per CDR3 protein. Among about 410,000 distinct CDR3 sequences listed, about 20% were seen once. What was sequenced was PBMCs or a T cell subset sorted from them (not recorded which). The receptors here all came from a man between 18 and 29 years old who had mild COVID-19 (a few samples of this study predate the infection). Cell type and time point are not known.

This clonotype was detected a few times. The DNA of the CDR3 is TGTGCCACCAGTGATTCGGCAGCGGGGGGCCCTCCCCCAGATACGCAGTATTTT. It specifies CATSDSAAGGPPPDTQYF. V and J are TRBV24-1 and TRBJ2-3; TRBD2 aligns across 9 bases. V shed 2 bases, J shed 4 bases, and the junction held 12 bases outside the gene matches. Germline assignment: CDR1 KGHDR and CDR2 SFDVKD. The CDR3 runs to 18 residues.

About this clonotype: The junction departs from germline at one end; a sequencing error may be responsible. The chain joins TRBV7-7 to TRBJ2-3; D is ambiguous. The CDR3 has 13 residues. From germline, CDR1 is SSHAT and CDR2 FNYEAQ (reference sequence). CDR3 in amino acids: CASSRGPTDTQYF. Here the CDR3 DNA reads TGTGCTAGCAGCCGAGGACCCACAGATACGCAGTATTTT.

This sequence joins TRBV7-2 and TRBJ2-3; D perhaps matches TRBD1 (8 bases). Germline V gene data show CDR1 as SGHTA and CDR2 as FQGNSA. Trimming pared 5 bases from V and 8 bases from J, leaving 17 bases between. The CDR3 is 14 amino acids. CDR3: CASSRTGPGGTQYF. In nucleotides, the CDR3 is TGTGCCAGCAGCCGGACAGGGCCGGGGGGTACGCAGTATTTT.

The rearrangement links TRBV4-1 to TRBJ2-5; D remains ambiguous. CDR1 and CDR2 (germline): MGHRA, YSYEKL. This CDR3 has 13 amino acids. Trimming cost V 4 bases and J 5 bases, with 11 bases left between them. This CDR3 is CASSLLLPETQYF. CDR3 in DNA: TGCGCCAGCAGCCTCTTACTCCCCGAGACCCAGTACTTC.

J is TRBJ2-3 and V is TRBV20-1, with 7 bases aligning to TRBD2. The CDR3 consists of 14 residues. Looked up from germline, CDR1 is DFQATT and CDR2 is SNEGSKA (reference sequence). The J segment lost 3 bases and the V segment lost 0 bases, leaving 3 bases of the junction unmatched. The CDR3 loop reads CSARDLGGTDTQYF. The CDR3 region has the DNA TGCAGTGCTAGAGATCTCGGGGGGACAGATACGCAGTATTTT.

This clonotype was recorded a few times. V gene TRBV6-5 combines with J gene TRBJ2-1; D not certain. V was clipped by 6 bases and J by 7 bases, with 13 bases between them. Germline V lookup: CDR1 MNHEY, CDR2 SVGAGI. This CDR3 spans 13 amino acids. The CDR3 reads CASSWAAANEQFF. CDR3 sequence (DNA): TGTGCCAGCAGCTGGGCGGCGGCGAATGAGCAGTTCTTC.

This clonotype appeared a few times. The chain uses TRBV7-8 and TRBJ2-5, with 8 bases fitting TRBD1. Germline CDR1 SGHVS, CDR2 FQNEAQ. The junction had 6 bases not matched to a gene; V was cut back by 5 bases and J by 7 bases. The length of the CDR3 is 13 residues. CDR3 amino acids: CASSQDRERTQYF. DNA of the CDR3: TGTGCCAGCAGCCAGGACAGGGAAAGGACCCAGTACTTC.

V usage is TRBV6-6 and J usage is TRBJ2-3; a possible D gene is TRBD2 (5 bases). This CDR3 has 15 residues. V gave up 7 bases and J gave up 0 bases, with 14 bases separating them. CDR1 and CDR2 from the germline V gene are MNHNY and SVGAGI (reference sequence). CDR3 sequence: CASMAFGMSTDTQYF. The CDR3 DNA reads TGTGCCAGCATGGCGTTCGGGATGAGCACAGATACGCAGTATTTT.

The chain carries TRBV7-9 and TRBJ2-2; no clear D gene. V was trimmed by 2 bases and J by 0 bases, leaving 10 bases between them. This CDR3 comprises 16 residues. Germline lookup yields CDR1 SEHNR and CDR2 FQNEAQ (reference sequence). The CDR3 bases are TGTGCCAGCAGCTTAATTGGGCAAGCGAACACCGGGGAGCTGTTTTTT. Its translation is CASSLIGQANTGELFF.

The chain has TRBV5-1 and TRBJ2-7; TRBD1 aligns across 7 bases. Trimming at V came to 1 base and at J to 4 bases, leaving 8 bases not matched to a gene. Per germline, CDR1 SGHRS and CDR2 YFSETQ. CDR3 length equals 15 residues. The CDR3 DNA follows: TGCGCCAGCAGCTTGCTTCCTGACAGGGAGTACGAGCAGTACTTC. Encoded protein: CASSLLPDREYEQYF.

This CDR3 reads CASSPLGRSVYYEQYV. CDR3 nucleotide sequence: TGTGCCAGCAGCCCTTTAGGGAGGTCAGTATACTACGAGCAGTACGTC. The chain couples TRBV28 to TRBJ2-7, with D tentatively TRBD2 (6 bases). This CDR3 contains 16 residues. Germline V gives CDR1 MDHEN, CDR2 SYDVKM. V was shortened by 6 bases and J by 3 bases, with 21 bases between the two germline ends.

J is TRBJ2-4 and V is TRBV4-1, with TRBD2 as a possible D gene (6 bases). V shed 4 bases and J shed 9 bases, with 16 bases lying between them. The CDR3 spans 14 residues. CDR1 is MGHRA and CDR2 is YSYEKL in the germline V gene. The CDR3 spells CASSPHAGGSIQYF. Here the CDR3 DNA reads TGCGCCAGCAGCCCACACGCAGGAGGGAGCATTCAGTACTTC.

V and J are TRBV15 and TRBJ1-3, with unresolved D. V lost 3 bases, J lost 2 bases, and 8 bases lay in between. Germline V gives CDR1 LNHNV, CDR2 YYDKDF (reference sequence). The CDR3 has 14 amino acids. This CDR3 reads CATSSRSPGNTIYF. CDR3 bases: TGTGCCACCAGCAGTCGGAGTCCTGGAAACACCATATATTTT. Variable domain in full (rest from reference TRBV15 and TRBJ1-3): DAMVIQNPRYQVTQFGKPVTLSCSQTLNHNVMYWYQQKSSQAPKLLFHYYDKDFNNEADTPDNFQSRRPNTSFCFLDIRSPGLGDTAMYLCATSSRSPGNTIYFGEGSWLTVV.